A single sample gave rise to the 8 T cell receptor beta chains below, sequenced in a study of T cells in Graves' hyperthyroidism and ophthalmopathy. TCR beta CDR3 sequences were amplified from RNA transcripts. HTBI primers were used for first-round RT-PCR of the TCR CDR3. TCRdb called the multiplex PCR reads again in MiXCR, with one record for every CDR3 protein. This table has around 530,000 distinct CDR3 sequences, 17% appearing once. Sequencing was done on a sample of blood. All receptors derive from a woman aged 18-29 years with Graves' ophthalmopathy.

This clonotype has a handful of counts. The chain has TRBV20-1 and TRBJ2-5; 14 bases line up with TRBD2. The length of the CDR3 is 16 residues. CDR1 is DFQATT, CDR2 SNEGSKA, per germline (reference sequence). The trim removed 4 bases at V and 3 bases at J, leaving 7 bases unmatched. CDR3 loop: CSAKTSGRALEETQYF. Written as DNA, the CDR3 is TGCAGTGCTAAGACTAGCGGGAGGGCCCTCGAAGAGACCCAGTACTTC.

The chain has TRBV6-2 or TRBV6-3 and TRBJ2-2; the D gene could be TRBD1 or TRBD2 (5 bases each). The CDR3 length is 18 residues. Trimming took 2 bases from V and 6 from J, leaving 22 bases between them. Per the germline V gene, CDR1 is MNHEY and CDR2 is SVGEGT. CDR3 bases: TGTGCCAGCAGTTACCCGGAATTAATACGCCGGGACCCCGGGGAGCTGTTTTTT. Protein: CASSYPELIRRDPGELFF.

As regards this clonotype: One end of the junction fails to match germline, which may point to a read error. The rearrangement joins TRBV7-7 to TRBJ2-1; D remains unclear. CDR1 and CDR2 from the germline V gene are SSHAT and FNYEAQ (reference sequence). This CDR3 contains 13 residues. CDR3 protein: CASSVDPYNEQFF. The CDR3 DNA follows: TGTGCTAGCAGCGTCGACCCCTACAATGAGCAGTTCTTC.

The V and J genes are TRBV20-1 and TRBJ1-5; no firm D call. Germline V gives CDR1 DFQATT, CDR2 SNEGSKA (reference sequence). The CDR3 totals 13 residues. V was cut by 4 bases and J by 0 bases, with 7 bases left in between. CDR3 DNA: TGCAGTGCTAACAGTTATAGCAATCAGCCCCAGCATTTT. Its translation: CSANSYSNQPQHF.

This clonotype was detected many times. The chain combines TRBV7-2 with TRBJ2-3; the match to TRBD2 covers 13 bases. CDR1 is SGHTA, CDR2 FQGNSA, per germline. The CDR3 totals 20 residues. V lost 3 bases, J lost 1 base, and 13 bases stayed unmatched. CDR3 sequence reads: CASSFRGLAGSLPGTDTQYF. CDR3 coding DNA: TGTGCCAGCAGCTTTCGGGGACTAGCGGGGTCTCTACCGGGCACAGATACGCAGTATTTT.

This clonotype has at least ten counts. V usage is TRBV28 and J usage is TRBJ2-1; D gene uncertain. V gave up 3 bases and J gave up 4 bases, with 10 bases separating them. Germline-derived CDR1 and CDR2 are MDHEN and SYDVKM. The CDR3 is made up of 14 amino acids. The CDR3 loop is CASSLLSRYNEQFF. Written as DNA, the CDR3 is TGTGCCAGCAGTTTGCTCTCGAGGTACAATGAGCAGTTCTTC.

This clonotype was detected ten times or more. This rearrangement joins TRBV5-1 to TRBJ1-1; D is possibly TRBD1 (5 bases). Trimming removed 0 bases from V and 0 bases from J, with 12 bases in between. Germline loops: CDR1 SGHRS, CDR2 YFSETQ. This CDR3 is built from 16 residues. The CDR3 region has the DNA TGCGCCAGCAGCTTGGCCGGGGGGACTATGAACACTGAAGCTTTCTTT. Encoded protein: CASSLAGGTMNTEAFF.

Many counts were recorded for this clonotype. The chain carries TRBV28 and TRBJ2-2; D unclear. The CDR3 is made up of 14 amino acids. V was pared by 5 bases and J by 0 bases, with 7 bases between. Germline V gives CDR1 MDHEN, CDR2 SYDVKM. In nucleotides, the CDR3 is TGTGCCAGCAGTAATCCCTCGAACACCGGGGAGCTGTTTTTT. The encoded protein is CASSNPSNTGELFF. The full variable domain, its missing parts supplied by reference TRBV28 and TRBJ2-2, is DVKVTQSSRYLVKRTGEKVFLECVQDMDHENMFWYRQDPGLGLRLIYFSYDVKMKEKGDIPEGYSVSREKKERFSLILESASTNQTSMYLCASSNPSNTGELFFGEGSRLTVL.